This TCR beta chain was recovered during a study of blood T cell repertoires in COVID-19. Study overall: The analysed material was cDNA or gDNA that came from T cells, B-cell-depleted T cells, or PBMCs.

Deletions cut 6 bases from V and 0 bases from J, with 15 bases between. In germline, CDR1 is SNHLY, CDR2 FYNNEI. The CDR3 loop spans 17 amino acids. Study processing details: Scientists estimated how many nucleated cells there were by amplifying reference gene primers. Method: immunoSEQ multiplex PCR; TCRdb's copy keeps in-frame clones and lacks some. D and trimming were read from the DNA, whereas the V and J calls and clone size are those reported in that table. The sample has about 100,000 clones, about 77% seen once; the top ten hold roughly an eighth. The sequence came from a woman in her 70s with acute or convalescent COVID-19. The chain carries TRBV2 and TRBJ2-6; maybe TRBD1 (6 bases). The sample taken for sequencing was peripheral blood. DNA of the CDR3: TGTGCCAGCAGCCGAGGACAGTTACCCTCTGGGGCCAACGTCCTGACTTTC. Translated, it gives CASSRGQLPSGANVLTF.